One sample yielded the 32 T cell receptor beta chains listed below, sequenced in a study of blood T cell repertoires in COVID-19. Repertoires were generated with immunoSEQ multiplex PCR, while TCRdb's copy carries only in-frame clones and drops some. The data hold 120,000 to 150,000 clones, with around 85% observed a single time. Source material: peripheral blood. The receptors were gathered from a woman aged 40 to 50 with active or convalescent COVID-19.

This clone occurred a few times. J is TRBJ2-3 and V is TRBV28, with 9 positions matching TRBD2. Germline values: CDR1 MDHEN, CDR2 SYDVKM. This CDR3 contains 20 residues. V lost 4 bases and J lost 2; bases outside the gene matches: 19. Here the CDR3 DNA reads TGTGCCAGCAGTTCCCGGACCGCCTTCGAGCGGGGGGCCCTCACAGATACGCAGTATTTT. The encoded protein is CASSSRTAFERGALTDTQYF.

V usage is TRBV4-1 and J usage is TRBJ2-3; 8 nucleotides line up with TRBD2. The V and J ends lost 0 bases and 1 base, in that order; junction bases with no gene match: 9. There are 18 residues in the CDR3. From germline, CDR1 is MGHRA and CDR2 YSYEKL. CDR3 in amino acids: CASSQDGGGLTGTDTQYF. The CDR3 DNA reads TGCGCCAGCAGCCAAGATGGCGGGGGGCTGACAGGCACAGATACGCAGTATTTT.

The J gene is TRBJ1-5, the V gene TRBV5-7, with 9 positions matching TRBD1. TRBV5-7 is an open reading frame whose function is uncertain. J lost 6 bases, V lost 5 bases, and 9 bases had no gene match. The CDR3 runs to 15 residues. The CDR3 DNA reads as TGTGCCAGCAGGGGCGGGACAGGGCGAACTCAGCCCCAGCATTTT. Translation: CASRGGTGRTQPQHF.

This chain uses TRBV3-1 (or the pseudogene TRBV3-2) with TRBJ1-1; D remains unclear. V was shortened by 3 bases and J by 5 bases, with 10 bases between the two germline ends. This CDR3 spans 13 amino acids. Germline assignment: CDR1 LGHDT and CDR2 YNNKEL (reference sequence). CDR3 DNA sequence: TGTGCCAGCAGCCAGCCAGGCGGGACTGAAGCTTTCTTT. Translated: CASSQPGGTEAFF.

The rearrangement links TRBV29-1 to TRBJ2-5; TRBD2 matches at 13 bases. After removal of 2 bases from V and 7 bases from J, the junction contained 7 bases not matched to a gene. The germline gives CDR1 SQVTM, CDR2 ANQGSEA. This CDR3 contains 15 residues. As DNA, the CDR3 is TGCAGCGTTGAACCCCGGACTAGCGGGGGCCTGACCCAGTACTTC. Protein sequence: CSVEPRTSGGLTQYF.

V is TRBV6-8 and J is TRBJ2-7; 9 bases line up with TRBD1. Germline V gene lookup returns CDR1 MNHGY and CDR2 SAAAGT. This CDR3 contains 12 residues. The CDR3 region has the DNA TGTGCAGGGCGGGACAGGGAGGGCGAGCAGTACTTC. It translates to CAGRDREGEQYF.

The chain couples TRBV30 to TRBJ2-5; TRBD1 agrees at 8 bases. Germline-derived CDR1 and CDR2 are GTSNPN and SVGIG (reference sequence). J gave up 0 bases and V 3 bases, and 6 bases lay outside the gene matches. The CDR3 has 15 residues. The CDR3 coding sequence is TGTGCCTGGAGCAGCCCGGACAGGGACCAAGAGACCCAGTACTTC. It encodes CAWSSPDRDQETQYF.

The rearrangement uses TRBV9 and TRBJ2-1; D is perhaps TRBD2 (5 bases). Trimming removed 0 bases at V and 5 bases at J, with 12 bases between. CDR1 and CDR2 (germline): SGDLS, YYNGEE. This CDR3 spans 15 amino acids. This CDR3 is CASSVGGLRNNEQFF. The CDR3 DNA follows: TGTGCCAGCAGCGTAGGTGGACTCAGAAACAATGAGCAGTTCTTC.

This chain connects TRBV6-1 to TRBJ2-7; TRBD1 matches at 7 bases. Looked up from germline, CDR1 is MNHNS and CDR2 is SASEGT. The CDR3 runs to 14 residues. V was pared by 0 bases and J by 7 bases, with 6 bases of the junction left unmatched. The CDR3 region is CASSEAATGKEQYF. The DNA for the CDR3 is TGTGCCAGCAGTGAAGCGGCGACAGGGAAGGAGCAGTACTTC.

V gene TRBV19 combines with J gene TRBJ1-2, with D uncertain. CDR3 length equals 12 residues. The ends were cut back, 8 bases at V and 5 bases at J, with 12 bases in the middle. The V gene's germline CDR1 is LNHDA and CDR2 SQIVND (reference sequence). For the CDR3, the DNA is TGTGCCAGTGGGGAGCTAGTATATGGCTACACCTTC. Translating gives CASGELVYGYTF.

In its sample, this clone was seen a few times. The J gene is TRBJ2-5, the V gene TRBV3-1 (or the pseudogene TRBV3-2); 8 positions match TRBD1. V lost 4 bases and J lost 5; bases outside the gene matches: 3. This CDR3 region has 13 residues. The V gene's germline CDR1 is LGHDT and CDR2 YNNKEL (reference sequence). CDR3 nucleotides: TGTGCCAGCAGCCGGACAGGGTCGGAGACCCAGTACTTC. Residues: CASSRTGSETQYF.

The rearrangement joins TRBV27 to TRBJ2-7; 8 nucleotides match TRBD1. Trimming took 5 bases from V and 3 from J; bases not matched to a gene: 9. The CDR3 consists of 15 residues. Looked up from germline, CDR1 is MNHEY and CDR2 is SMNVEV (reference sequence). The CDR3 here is CASSQDRVLLYEQYF. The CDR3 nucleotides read TGTGCCAGCAGTCAGGACAGGGTCCTCCTCTACGAGCAGTACTTC.

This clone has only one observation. This chain's CDR3 is CASSLLPYEQYF. For the CDR3, the DNA is TGTGCCAGCAGCCTTCTCCCCTACGAGCAGTACTTC. The gene calls are TRBV28 and TRBJ2-7; D unclear. Trimming stripped 6 bases from V and 2 bases from J, with 8 bases between. This CDR3 contains 12 residues. Germline values: CDR1 MDHEN, CDR2 SYDVKM.

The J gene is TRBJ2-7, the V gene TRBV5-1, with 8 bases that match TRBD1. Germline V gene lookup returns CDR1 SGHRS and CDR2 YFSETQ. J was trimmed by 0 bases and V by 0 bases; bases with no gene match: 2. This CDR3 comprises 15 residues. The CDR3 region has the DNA TGCGCCAGCAGCTTGGCAGGGGGCACCTCCTACGAGCAGTACTTC. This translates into CASSLAGGTSYEQYF.

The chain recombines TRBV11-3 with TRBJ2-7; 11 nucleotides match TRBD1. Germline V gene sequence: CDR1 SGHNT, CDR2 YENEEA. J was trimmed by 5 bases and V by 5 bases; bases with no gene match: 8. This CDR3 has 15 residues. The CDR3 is CASSQRGTGGNEQYF. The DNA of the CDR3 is TGTGCCAGCAGCCAAAGGGGGACAGGGGGAAACGAGCAGTACTTC.

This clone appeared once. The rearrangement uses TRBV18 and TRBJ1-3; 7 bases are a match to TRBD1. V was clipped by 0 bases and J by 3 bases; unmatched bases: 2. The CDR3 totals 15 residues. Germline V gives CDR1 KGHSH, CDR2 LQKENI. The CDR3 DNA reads TGTGCCAGCTCACCACCCAGGGGGAATGGAAACACCATATATTTT. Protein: CASSPPRGNGNTIYF.

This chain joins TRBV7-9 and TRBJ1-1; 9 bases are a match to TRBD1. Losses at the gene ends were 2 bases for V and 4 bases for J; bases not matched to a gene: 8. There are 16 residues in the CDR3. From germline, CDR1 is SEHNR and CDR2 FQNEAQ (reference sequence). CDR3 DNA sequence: TGTGCCAGCAGCTTATCCGTCTTGACAGGGGGCACTGAAGCTTTCTTT. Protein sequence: CASSLSVLTGGTEAFF.

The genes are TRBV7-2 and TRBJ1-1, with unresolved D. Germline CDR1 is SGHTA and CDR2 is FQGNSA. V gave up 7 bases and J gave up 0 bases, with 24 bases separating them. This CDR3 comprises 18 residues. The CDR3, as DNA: TGTGCCAGCACCCAACAAGGAGGCGGTTGGAGGATGAACACTGAAGCTTTCTTT. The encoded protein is CASTQQGGGWRMNTEAFF. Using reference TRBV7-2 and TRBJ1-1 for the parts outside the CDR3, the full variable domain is GAGVSQSPSNKVTEKGKDVELRCDPISGHTALYWYRQSLGQGLEFLIYFQGNSAPDKSGLPSDRFSAERTGGSVSTLTIQRTQQEDSAVYLCASTQQGGGWRMNTEAFFGQGTRLTVV.

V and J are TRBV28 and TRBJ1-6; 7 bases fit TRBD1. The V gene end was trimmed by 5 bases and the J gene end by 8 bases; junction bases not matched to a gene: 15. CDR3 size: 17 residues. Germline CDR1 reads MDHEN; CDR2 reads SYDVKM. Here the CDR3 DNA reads TGTGCCAGCAGTCTTATCACTCCGACAGGGATAGATTCACCCCTCCACTTT. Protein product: CASSLITPTGIDSPLHF.

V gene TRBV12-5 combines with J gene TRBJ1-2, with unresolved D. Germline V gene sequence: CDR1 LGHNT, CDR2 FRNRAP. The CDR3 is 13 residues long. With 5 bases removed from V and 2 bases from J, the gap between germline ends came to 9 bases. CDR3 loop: CASGGGNNYGYTF. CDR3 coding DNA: TGTGCTAGTGGTGGAGGTAACAACTATGGCTACACCTTC.

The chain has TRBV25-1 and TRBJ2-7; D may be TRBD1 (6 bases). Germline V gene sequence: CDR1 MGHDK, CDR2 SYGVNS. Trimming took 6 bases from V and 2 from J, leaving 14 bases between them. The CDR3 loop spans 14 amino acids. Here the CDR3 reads CASSPRDIAYEQYF. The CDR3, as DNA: TGTGCCAGCAGCCCCCGGGACATCGCCTACGAGCAGTACTTC.

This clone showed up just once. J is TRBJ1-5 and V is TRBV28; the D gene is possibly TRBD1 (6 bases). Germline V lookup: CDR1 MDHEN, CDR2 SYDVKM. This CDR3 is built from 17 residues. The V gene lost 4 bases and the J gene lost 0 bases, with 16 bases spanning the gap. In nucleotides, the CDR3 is TGTGCCAGCAGTTCGGCCCTAGGACAGTATAGCAATCAGCCCCAGCATTTT. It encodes CASSSALGQYSNQPQHF.

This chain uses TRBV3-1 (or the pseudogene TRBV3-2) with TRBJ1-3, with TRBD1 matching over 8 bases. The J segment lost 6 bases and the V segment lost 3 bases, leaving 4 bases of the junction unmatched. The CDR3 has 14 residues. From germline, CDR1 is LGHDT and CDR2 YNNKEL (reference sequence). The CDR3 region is CASSHPGQANTIYF. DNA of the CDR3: TGTGCCAGCAGCCATCCGGGACAGGCAAACACCATATATTTT.

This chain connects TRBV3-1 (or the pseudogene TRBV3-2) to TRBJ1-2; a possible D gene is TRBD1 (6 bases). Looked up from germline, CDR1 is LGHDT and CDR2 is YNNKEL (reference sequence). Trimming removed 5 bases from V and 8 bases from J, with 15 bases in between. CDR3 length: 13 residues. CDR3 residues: CASSYARQAGYTF. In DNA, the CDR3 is TGTGCCAGCAGCTATGCCCGACAGGCCGGCTACACCTTC.

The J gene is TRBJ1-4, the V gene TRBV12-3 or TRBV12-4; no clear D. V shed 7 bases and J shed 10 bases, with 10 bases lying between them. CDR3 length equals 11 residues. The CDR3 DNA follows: TGTGCCAGCACCATGGGAGGAAAACTGTTTTTT. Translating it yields CASTMGGKLFF.

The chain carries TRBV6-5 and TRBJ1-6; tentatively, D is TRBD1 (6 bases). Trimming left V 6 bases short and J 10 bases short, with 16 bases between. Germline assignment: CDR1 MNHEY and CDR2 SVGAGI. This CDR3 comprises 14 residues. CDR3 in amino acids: CASRPTGSSSPLHF. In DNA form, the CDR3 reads TGTGCCAGCAGACCCACAGGGAGTAGCTCACCCCTCCACTTT.

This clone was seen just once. The CDR3 spells CSVRSNYGYTF. DNA for the CDR3: TGCAGTGTTAGGAGTAACTATGGCTACACCTTC. The chain combines TRBV20-1 with TRBJ1-2; D not certain. From germline, CDR1 is DFQATT and CDR2 SNEGSKA (reference sequence). The CDR3 spans 11 residues. The ends were cut back, 7 bases at V and 1 base at J, with 7 bases in the middle.

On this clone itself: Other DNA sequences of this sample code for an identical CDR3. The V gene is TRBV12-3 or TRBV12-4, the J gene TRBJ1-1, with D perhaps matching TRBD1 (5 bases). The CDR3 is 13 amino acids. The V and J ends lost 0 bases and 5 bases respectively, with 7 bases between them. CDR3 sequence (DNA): TGTGCCAGCAGTTTAGCTGGGGGGACTGAAGCTTTCTTT. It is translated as CASSLAGGTEAFF.

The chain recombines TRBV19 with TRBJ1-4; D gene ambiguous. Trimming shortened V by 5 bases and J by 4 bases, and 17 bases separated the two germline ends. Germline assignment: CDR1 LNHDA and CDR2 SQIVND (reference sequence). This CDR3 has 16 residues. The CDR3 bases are TGTGCCAGTAGTGGATACGGGGATCCGGTTAATGAAAAACTGTTTTTT. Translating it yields CASSGYGDPVNEKLFF.

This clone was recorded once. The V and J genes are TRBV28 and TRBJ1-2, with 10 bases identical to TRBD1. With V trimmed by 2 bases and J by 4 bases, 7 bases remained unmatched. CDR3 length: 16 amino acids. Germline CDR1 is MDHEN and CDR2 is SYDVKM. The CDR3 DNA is TGTGCCAGCAGTTTAGAAGGGACAGGGGTTATCTATGGCTACACCTTC. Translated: CASSLEGTGVIYGYTF.

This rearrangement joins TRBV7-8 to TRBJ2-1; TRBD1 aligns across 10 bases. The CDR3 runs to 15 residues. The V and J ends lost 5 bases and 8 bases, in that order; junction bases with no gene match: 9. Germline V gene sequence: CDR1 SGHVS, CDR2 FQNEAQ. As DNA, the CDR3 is TGTGCCAGCAGCCCGGTACGGGACAGGGGTCATGAGCAGTTCTTC. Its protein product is CASSPVRDRGHEQFF.

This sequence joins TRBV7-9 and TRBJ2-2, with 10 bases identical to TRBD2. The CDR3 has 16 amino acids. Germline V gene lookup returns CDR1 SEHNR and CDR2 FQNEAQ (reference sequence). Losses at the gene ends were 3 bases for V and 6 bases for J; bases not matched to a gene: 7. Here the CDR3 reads CASSFVLAGDAGELFF. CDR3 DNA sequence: TGTGCCAGCAGCTTCGTTCTAGCGGGGGATGCCGGGGAGCTGTTTTTT.